The 21 T cell receptor beta chains presented below share a single source sample, sequenced in a study of Graves' ophthalmopathy and Graves' hyperthyroidism. Scientists amplified the TCR beta CDR3 regions from RNA transcripts. Amplification began with first-round RT-PCR using HTBI primers, then second-round multiplex PCR was performed. TCRdb re-called the multiplex PCR reads with MiXCR, one entry per CDR3 protein. The sample consists of 1 million to 1.3 million distinct CDR3 sequences, about 38% of them appearing once. The material sequenced was peripheral blood or thyroid tissue (not recorded which). These receptors all come from an adult man with Graves' hyperthyroidism.

The chain couples TRBV6-6 to TRBJ1-1; D is ambiguous. The CDR3 has 14 residues. The germline V gene encodes CDR1 MNHNY and CDR2 SVGAGI (reference sequence). With 7 bases removed from V and 1 base from J, the gap between germline ends came to 13 bases. As DNA, the CDR3 is TGTGCCAGCACCCCCTCTCGAGGGAACACTGAAGCTTTCTTT. Translating it yields CASTPSRGNTEAFF.

This clonotype was counted only a few times. The rearrangement joins TRBV7-9 to TRBJ1-5; 10 nucleotides agree with TRBD1. Per germline, CDR1 SEHNR and CDR2 FQNEAQ (reference sequence). Trimming cost V 9 bases and J 9 bases; bases outside gene matches: 11. The CDR3 is 14 amino acids. CDR3 residues: CASRGQGPGWPQHF. In DNA form, the CDR3 reads TGTGCCAGTAGGGGACAGGGGCCTGGATGGCCCCAGCATTTT.

About this clonotype: An end of the junction does not agree with germline; a read error may underlie this. V and J are TRBV6-2 or TRBV6-3 and TRBJ1-4, with 7 bases matching TRBD1. The length of the CDR3 is 14 residues. Germline V gene sequence: CDR1 MNHEY, CDR2 SVGEGT. The CDR3 here is CASSNSGTEEKLFF. CDR3 nucleotide sequence: TGTGCCAGCAGTAACTCCGGGACAGAGGAAAAACTGTTTTTT.

This clonotype was observed a few times. The V and J genes are TRBV13 and TRBJ1-4; D possibly corresponds to TRBD1 (5 bases). The germline gives CDR1 PRHDT, CDR2 FYEKMQ (reference sequence). Trimming removed 5 bases at V and 6 bases at J, with 13 bases between. CDR3 size: 14 residues. The CDR3 loop is CASSLRVRDEKLFF. The CDR3 DNA follows: TGTGCCAGCAGCCTCAGGGTCCGAGATGAAAAACTGTTTTTT.

The chain recombines TRBV7-2 with TRBJ2-5; a possible D gene is TRBD2 (6 bases). Germline V lookup: CDR1 SGHTA, CDR2 FQGNSA. This CDR3 region has 13 residues. The V end was cut by 7 bases, the J end by 2 bases, with 11 bases between. In nucleotides, the CDR3 is TGTGCCAGCACCCAGCGGGTTCAAGAGACCCAGTACTTC. This translates into CASTQRVQETQYF.

As concerns this clonotype: This may arise from a read error, as a much more abundant clone is one base away. V gene TRBV27 combines with J gene TRBJ1-3; 9 nucleotides line up with TRBD1. The ends lost 5 bases at V and 2 bases at J; junction bases unmatched: 1. The CDR3 consists of 14 residues. Germline CDR1 MNHEY, CDR2 SMNVEV (reference sequence). The CDR3 bases are TGTGCCAGCAGTGGGGACAGGGCTGGAAACACCATATATTTT. Its translation: CASSGDRAGNTIYF.

The rearrangement links TRBV7-9 to TRBJ2-7, with D perhaps matching TRBD2 (7 bases). The germline V gene encodes CDR1 SEHNR and CDR2 FQNEAQ (reference sequence). V shed 5 bases and J shed 7 bases, with 15 bases lying between them. The CDR3 is 13 amino acids. This CDR3 is CASSTQGGGEQYF. DNA for the CDR3: TGTGCCAGCAGCACACAAGGGGGGGGAGAGCAGTACTTC.

This clonotype was observed once. Being one base from a much bigger clone, this may be a read error. The chain combines TRBV12-3 or TRBV12-4 with TRBJ1-5; D is unresolved. Trimming pared 5 bases from V and 5 bases from J, leaving 16 bases between. The CDR3 consists of 15 residues. The DNA for the CDR3 is TGTGCCAGCAGTCCCCGGGCCGAAGAGGATCAGCCCCAGCATTTT. It codes for CASSPRAEEDQPQHF.

The chain carries TRBV20-1 and TRBJ1-6; possible D gene TRBD1, 5 bases. The CDR3 covers 15 residues. V shed 0 bases and J shed 9 bases, with 15 bases lying between them. In germline, CDR1 is DFQATT, CDR2 SNEGSKA (reference sequence). CDR3 loop: CSARDFSGGGSPLHF. Written as DNA, the CDR3 is TGCAGTGCTAGAGATTTCTCGGGGGGGGGTTCACCCCTCCACTTT.

The gene calls are TRBV28 and TRBJ2-2, with TRBD2 matching 7 bases. Germline V gene lookup returns CDR1 MDHEN and CDR2 SYDVKM. CDR3 length: 17 residues. V gave up 5 bases and J gave up 3 bases; unmatched junction bases: 12. CDR3 residues: CASSPFGLVRYTGELFF. As DNA, the CDR3 is TGTGCCAGCAGTCCCTTCGGACTAGTACGATACACCGGGGAGCTGTTTTTT.

The V call is TRBV29-1, the J call TRBJ2-5; 13 bases are shared with TRBD2. Unmatched junction bases numbered 4, after V lost 7 bases and J lost 5 bases. Germline loops: CDR1 SQVTM, CDR2 ANQGSEA. The CDR3 runs to 13 residues. The CDR3 spells CSGGLAGAETQYF. As DNA, the CDR3 is TGCAGCGGCGGACTAGCGGGAGCGGAGACCCAGTACTTC. The full variable domain, with the rest looked up from reference TRBV29-1 and TRBJ2-5, is SAVISQKPSRDICQRGTSLTIQCQVDSQVTMMFWYRQQPGQSLTLIATANQGSEATYESGFVIDKFPISRPNLTFSTLTVSNMSPEDSSIYLCSGGLAGAETQYFGPGTRLLVL.

This clonotype was counted many times. The chain uses TRBV6-2 or TRBV6-3 and TRBJ2-7; weak D call: TRBD1 (7 bases). V dropped 7 bases and J dropped 5 bases, with 21 bases sitting between them. CDR1 and CDR2 from the germline V gene are MNHEY and SVGEGT. The CDR3 loop spans 15 amino acids. CDR3 protein: CASIPSGVGQDEQYF. CDR3 nucleotides: TGTGCCAGCATTCCCTCGGGGGTCGGACAGGACGAGCAGTACTTC.

There are many counts of this clonotype. This chain links TRBV9 with TRBJ1-2, with a possible D match to TRBD1 (6 bases). The CDR3 runs 14 residues. From germline, CDR1 is SGDLS and CDR2 YYNGEE. V shed 0 bases and J shed 7 bases, with 13 bases lying between them. CDR3 nucleotide sequence: TGTGCCAGCAGCGTAGACCTAAACAGGGCTGGCTACACCTTC. It translates to CASSVDLNRAGYTF.

The J gene is TRBJ1-1, the V gene TRBV12-3 or TRBV12-4, with D tentatively TRBD1 (5 bases). Between the trimmed V and J ends, which lost 5 bases and 7 bases, there was a span of 14 bases. The CDR3 consists of 13 residues. The chain's CDR3 is CASSVGAAGEAFF. CDR3 bases: TGTGCCAGCAGTGTTGGGGCGGCCGGTGAAGCTTTCTTT.

This rearrangement joins TRBV5-6 to TRBJ2-5; 8 positions match TRBD2. The germline gives CDR1 SGHDT, CDR2 YYEEEE. The CDR3 is made up of 15 amino acids. The junction had 6 bases not matched to a gene; V was cut back by 1 base and J by 4 bases. The CDR3 reads CASSLSLAVGETQYF. Here the CDR3 DNA reads TGTGCCAGCAGCTTGTCACTAGCGGTAGGAGAGACCCAGTACTTC. Looking up the rest from reference TRBV5-6 and TRBJ2-5 gives the full variable domain: DAGVTQSPTHLIKTRGQQVTLRCSPKSGHDTVSWYQQALGQGPQFIFQYYEEEERQRGNFPDRFSGHQFPNYSSELNVNALLLGDSALYLCASSLSLAVGETQYFGPGTRLLVL.

This clonotype was observed many times. J is TRBJ1-5 and V is TRBV7-2; D gene unclear. V lost 1 base and J 7 bases, leaving 8 bases between the germline ends. The germline V gene encodes CDR1 SGHTA and CDR2 FQGNSA. The CDR3 is 13 amino acids. The CDR3 sequence is CASSLEVRQPQHF. CDR3 bases: TGTGCCAGCAGCTTAGAGGTTCGGCAGCCCCAGCATTTT.

This chain links TRBV20-1 with TRBJ1-2; TRBD1 matches at 7 bases. The CDR3 sequence is 14 residues long. Germline CDR1 DFQATT, CDR2 SNEGSKA (reference sequence). The V gene end was trimmed by 2 bases and the J gene end by 1 base; junction bases not matched to a gene: 4. CDR3 sequence: CSARSDRVNYGYTF. Here the CDR3 DNA reads TGCAGTGCTAGAAGTGACAGGGTTAACTATGGCTACACCTTC.

This clonotype was found many times. This CDR3 reads CASSPSGRAMETQYF. The CDR3 region has the DNA TGTGCCAGCAGCCCCAGCGGGAGGGCCATGGAGACCCAGTACTTC. This sequence joins TRBV7-8 and TRBJ2-5, with 10 nucleotides matching TRBD2. Germline loops: CDR1 SGHVS, CDR2 FQNEAQ. This CDR3 has 15 residues. With V trimmed by 5 bases and J by 5 bases, 8 bases remained unmatched.

This clonotype was recorded many times. The chain combines TRBV7-2 with TRBJ2-5, with a possible D match to TRBD2 (5 bases). V lost 2 bases to trimming and J lost 1 base, with 14 bases between them. Per the germline V gene, CDR1 is SGHTA and CDR2 is FQGNSA. The CDR3 contains 16 residues. This CDR3 reads CASSLRGNALQETQYF. CDR3 DNA sequence: TGTGCCAGCAGCTTACGGGGAAATGCGCTCCAAGAGACCCAGTACTTC.

A note on this clonotype: An end of the junction does not agree with germline; a read error may underlie this. J is TRBJ2-7 and V is TRBV15; D possibly matches TRBD1 or TRBD2 (5 bases each). The CDR3 extends over 16 amino acids. The germline V gene has CDR1 LNHNV and CDR2 YYDKDF (reference sequence). The CDR3 loop reads CAASSGIRDGAYEQYF. The CDR3, as DNA: TGTGCCGCCAGCAGTGGGATCCGGGACGGAGCCTACGAGCAGTACTTC.

This chain joins TRBV18 and TRBJ2-5, with 7 positions matching TRBD1. Germline lookup yields CDR1 KGHSH and CDR2 LQKENI. The CDR3 runs 14 residues. Losses at the gene ends were 3 bases for V and 3 bases for J; bases not matched to a gene: 4. The CDR3, as DNA: TGTGCCAGCTCACCGACAGGGCCAAAAGAGACCCAGTACTTC. Protein product: CASSPTGPKETQYF.